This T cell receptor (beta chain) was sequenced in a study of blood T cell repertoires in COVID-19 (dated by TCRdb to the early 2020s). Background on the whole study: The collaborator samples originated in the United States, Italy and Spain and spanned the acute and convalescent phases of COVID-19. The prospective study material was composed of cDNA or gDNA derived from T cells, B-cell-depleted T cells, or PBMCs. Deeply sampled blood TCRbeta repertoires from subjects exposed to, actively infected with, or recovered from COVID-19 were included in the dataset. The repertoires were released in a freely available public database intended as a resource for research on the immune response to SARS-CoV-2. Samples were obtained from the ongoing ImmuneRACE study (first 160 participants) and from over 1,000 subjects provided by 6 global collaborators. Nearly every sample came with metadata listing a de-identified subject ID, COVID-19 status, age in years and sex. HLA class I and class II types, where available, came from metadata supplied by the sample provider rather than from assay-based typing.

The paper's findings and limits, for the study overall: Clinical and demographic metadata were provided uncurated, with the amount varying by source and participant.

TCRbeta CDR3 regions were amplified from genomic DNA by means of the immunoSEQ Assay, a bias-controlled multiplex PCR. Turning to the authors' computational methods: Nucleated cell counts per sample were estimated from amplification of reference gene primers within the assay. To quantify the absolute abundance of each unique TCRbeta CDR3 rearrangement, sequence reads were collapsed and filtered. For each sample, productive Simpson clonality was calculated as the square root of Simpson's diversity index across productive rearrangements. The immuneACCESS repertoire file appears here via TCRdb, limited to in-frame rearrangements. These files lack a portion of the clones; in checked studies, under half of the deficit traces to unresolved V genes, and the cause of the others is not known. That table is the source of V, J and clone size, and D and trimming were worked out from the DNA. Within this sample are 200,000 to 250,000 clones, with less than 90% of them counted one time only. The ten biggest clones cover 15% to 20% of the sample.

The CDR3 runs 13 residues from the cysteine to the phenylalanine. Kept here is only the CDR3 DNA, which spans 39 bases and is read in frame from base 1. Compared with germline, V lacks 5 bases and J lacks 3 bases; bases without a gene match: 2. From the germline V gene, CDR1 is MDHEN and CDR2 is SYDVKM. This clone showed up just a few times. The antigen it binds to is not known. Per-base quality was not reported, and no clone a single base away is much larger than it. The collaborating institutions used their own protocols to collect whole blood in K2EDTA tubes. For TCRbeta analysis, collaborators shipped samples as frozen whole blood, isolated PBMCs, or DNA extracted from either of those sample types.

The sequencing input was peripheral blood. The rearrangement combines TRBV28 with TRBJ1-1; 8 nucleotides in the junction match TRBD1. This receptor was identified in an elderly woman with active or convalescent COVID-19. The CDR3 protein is CASSRQGYTEAFF. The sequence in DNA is TGTGCCAGCAGTCGACAGGGGTACACTGAAGCTTTCTTT.